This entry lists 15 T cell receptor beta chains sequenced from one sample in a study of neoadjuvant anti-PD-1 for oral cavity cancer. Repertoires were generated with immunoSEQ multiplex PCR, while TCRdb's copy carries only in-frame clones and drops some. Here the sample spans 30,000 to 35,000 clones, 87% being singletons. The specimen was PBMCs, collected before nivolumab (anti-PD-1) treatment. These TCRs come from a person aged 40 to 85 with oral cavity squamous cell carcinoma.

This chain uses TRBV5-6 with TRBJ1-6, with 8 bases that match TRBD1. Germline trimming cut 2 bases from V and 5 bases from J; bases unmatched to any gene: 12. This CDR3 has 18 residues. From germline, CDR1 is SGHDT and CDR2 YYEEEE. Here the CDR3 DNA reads TGTGCCAGCAGCTTCCCAGGGGGCCTTTTTCGAGATAATTCACCCCTCCACTTT. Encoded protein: CASSFPGGLFRDNSPLHF.

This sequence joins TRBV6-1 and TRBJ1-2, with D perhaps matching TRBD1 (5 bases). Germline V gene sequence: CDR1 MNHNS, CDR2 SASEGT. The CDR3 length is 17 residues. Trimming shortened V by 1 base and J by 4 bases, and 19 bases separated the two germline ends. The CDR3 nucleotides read TGTGCCAGCAGTGAAGGGATGGGACCCTCAGGGCTCTATGGCTACACCTTC. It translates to CASSEGMGPSGLYGYTF.

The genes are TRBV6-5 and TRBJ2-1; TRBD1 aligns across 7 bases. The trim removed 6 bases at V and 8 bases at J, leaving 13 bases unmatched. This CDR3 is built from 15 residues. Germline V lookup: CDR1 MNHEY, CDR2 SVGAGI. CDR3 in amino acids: CASSRSTGALDEQFF. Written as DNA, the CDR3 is TGTGCCAGCAGCCGTAGTACAGGGGCCCTCGATGAGCAGTTCTTC.

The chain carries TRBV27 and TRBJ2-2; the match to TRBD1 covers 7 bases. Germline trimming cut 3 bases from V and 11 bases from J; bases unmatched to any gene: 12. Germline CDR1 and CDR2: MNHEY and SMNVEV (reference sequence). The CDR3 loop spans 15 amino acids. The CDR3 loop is CASSFTITGVGELFF. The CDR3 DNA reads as TGTGCCAGCAGTTTTACGATTACAGGGGTGGGCGAGCTGTTTTTT.

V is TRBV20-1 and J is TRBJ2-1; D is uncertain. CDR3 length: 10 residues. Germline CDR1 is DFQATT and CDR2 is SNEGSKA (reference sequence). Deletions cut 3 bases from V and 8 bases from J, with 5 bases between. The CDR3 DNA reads TGCAGTGCTAGTGACTATGAGCAGTTCTTC. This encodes CSASDYEQFF.

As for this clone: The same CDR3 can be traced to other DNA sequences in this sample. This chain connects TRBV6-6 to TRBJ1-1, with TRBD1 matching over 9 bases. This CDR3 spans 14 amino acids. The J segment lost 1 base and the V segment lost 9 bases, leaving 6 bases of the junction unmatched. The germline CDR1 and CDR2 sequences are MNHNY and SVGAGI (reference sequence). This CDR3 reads CASSSGQGNTEAFF. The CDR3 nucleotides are TGTGCCAGTAGCTCGGGACAGGGGAACACTGAAGCTTTCTTT.

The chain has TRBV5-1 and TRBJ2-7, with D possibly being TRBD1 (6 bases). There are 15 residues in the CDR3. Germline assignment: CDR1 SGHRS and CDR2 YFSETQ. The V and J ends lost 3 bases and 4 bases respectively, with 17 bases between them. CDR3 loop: CASSYTGTTLYEQYF. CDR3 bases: TGCGCCAGCAGCTACACCGGGACAACACTATACGAGCAGTACTTC.

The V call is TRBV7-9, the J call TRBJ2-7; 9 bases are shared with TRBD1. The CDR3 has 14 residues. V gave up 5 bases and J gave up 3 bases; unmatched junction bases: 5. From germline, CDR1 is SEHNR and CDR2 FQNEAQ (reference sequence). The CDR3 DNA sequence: TGTGCCAGCAGCCAGGGACAGGGTAACTACGAGCAGTACTTC. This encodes CASSQGQGNYEQYF. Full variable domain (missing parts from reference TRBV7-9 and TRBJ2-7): DTGVSQNPRHKITKRGQNVTFRCDPISEHNRLYWYRQTLGQGPEFLTYFQNEAQLEKSRLLSDRFSAERPKGSFSTLEIQRTEQGDSAMYLCASSQGQGNYEQYFGPGTRLTVT.

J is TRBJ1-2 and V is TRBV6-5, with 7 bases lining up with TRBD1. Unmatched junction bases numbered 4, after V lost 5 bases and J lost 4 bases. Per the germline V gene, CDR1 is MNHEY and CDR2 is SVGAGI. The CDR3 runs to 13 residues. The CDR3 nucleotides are TGTGCCAGCAGTAGGGACAGTTCCTATGGCTACACCTTC. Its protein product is CASSRDSSYGYTF.

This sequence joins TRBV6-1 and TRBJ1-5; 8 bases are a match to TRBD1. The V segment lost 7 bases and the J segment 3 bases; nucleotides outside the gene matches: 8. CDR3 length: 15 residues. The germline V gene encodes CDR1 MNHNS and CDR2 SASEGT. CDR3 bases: TGTGCCAGCAATCCGACAGGGGTAGACAATCAGCCCCAGCATTTT. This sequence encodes CASNPTGVDNQPQHF.

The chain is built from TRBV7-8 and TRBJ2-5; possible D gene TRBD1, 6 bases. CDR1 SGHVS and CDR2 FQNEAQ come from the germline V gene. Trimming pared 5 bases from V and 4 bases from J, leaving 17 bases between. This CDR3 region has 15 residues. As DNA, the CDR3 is TGTGCCAGCAGCAAAAGACCGACAGGCGGAGAGACCCAGTACTTC. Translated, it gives CASSKRPTGGETQYF.

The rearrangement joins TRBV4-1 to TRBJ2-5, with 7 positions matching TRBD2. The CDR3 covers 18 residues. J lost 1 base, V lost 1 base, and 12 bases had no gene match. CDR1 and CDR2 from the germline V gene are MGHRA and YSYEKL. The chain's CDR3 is CASSQGHGAAGSQETQYF. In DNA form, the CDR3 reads TGCGCCAGCAGCCAAGGACATGGGGCAGCGGGGAGCCAAGAGACCCAGTACTTC.

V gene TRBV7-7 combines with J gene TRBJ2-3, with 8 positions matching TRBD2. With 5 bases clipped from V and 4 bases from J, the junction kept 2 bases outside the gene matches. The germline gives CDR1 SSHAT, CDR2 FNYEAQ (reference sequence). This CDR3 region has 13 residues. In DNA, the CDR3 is TGTGCCAGCAGCCTGGGACTAGCAGATACGCAGTATTTT. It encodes CASSLGLADTQYF.

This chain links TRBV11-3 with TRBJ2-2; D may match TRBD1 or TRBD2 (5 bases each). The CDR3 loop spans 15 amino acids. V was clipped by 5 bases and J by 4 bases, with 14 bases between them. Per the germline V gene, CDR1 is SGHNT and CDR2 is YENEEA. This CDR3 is CASSLRAGSTGELFF. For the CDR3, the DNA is TGTGCCAGCAGCCTGAGGGCAGGGTCCACCGGGGAGCTGTTTTTT.

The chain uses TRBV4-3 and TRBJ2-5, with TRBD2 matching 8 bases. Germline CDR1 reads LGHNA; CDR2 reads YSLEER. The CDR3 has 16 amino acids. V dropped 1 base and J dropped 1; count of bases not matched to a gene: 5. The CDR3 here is CASSQVWAGGQETQYF. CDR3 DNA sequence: TGCGCCAGCAGCCAAGTTTGGGCGGGGGGCCAAGAGACCCAGTACTTC.